The 24 T cell receptor beta chains listed next were all sequenced from one sample in a study of T cell responses to AZD1222 COVID-19 vaccine. Sequenced by immunoSEQ multiplex PCR; TCRdb stores in-frame clones only, minus some. Of fewer than 100,000 clones listed, roughly nine tenths were seen once; the top ten hold more than 9%. The specimen was peripheral blood, collected 28 days after the second AZD1222 dose. The receptor set was obtained from an adult who received the AZD1222 COVID-19 vaccine.

The genes are TRBV3-1 (or the pseudogene TRBV3-2) and TRBJ2-7; D might be TRBD1 (6 bases). Per germline, CDR1 LGHDT and CDR2 YNNKEL (reference sequence). V was shortened by 4 bases and J by 3 bases, with 13 bases between the two germline ends. This CDR3 region has 14 residues. This CDR3 is CASSRSGHGYEQYF. Here the CDR3 DNA reads TGTGCCAGCAGCCGCTCGGGACACGGCTACGAGCAGTACTTC.

Written as DNA, the CDR3 is TGCGCCAGCAGCCAAGCAGGGCAGGGGTACAATTCACCCCTCCACTTT. Amino acids: CASSQAGQGYNSPLHF. V and J are TRBV4-1 and TRBJ1-6; maybe TRBD1 (6 bases). Deletions cut 1 base from V and 7 bases from J, with 14 bases between. Germline CDR1 MGHRA, CDR2 YSYEKL. The CDR3 sequence is 16 residues long.

V is TRBV11-2 and J is TRBJ1-1; D is uncertain. V lost 5 bases and J 5 bases, leaving 15 bases between the germline ends. CDR3 length: 14 amino acids. Germline CDR1 is SGHAT and CDR2 is FQNNGV. This chain's CDR3 is CASSGGVAGTEAFF. CDR3 DNA sequence: TGTGCCAGCAGCGGTGGGGTCGCGGGGACTGAAGCTTTCTTT. The full variable domain, in which reference TRBV11-2 and TRBJ1-1 provide the parts outside the CDR3, is EAGVAQSPRYKIIEKRQSVAFWCNPISGHATLYWYQQILGQGPKLLIQFQNNGVVDDSQLPKDRFSAERLKGVDSTLKIQPAKLEDSAVYLCASSGGVAGTEAFFGQGTRLTVV.

This clone was counted only a few times. This chain links TRBV9 with TRBJ2-7; TRBD1 matches 9 bases. The CDR3 is 15 residues long. Germline CDR1 and CDR2: SGDLS and YYNGEE. With 4 bases clipped from V and 0 bases from J, the junction kept 5 bases outside the gene matches. The CDR3 here is CASSPRQGGSYEQYF. CDR3 sequence (DNA): TGTGCCAGCAGCCCCCGACAGGGGGGCTCCTACGAGCAGTACTTC.

The chain uses TRBV5-1 and TRBJ1-1; a weak D match, TRBD1 (5 bases). V shed 6 bases and J shed 5 bases, with 17 bases lying between them. Germline V gene lookup returns CDR1 SGHRS and CDR2 YFSETQ. The CDR3 length is 14 residues. CDR3 DNA sequence: TGCGCCAGCAAACCGCAGGGACCCTCGACTGAAGCTTTCTTT. Protein product: CASKPQGPSTEAFF. The entire variable domain, with the rest obtained from reference TRBV5-1 and TRBJ1-1, is as follows: KAGVTQTPRYLIKTRGQQVTLSCSPISGHRSVSWYQQTPGQGLQFLFEYFSETQRNKGNFPGRFSGRQFSNSRSEMNVSTLELGDSALYLCASKPQGPSTEAFFGQGTRLTVV.

This chain links TRBV18 with TRBJ1-2; no clear D gene. Germline CDR1 and CDR2: KGHSH and LQKENI. Deletions cut 4 bases from V and 2 bases from J, with 17 bases between. The CDR3 has 16 residues. The CDR3 loop is CASSLSPVAENYGYTF. In DNA, the CDR3 is TGTGCCAGCTCACTGTCCCCAGTTGCCGAGAACTATGGCTACACCTTC.

The chain has TRBV6-4 and TRBJ2-2; TRBD1 aligns across 7 bases. The V segment lost 4 bases and the J segment 4 bases; nucleotides outside the gene matches: 18. Per the germline V gene, CDR1 is MRHNA and CDR2 is SNTAGT. There are 19 residues in the CDR3. The CDR3 DNA sequence: TGTGCCAGCAGTGCCGGACAGGTTAGCCCCCGAGGAGTCACCGGGGAGCTGTTTTTT. Its protein is CASSAGQVSPRGVTGELFF.

The chain combines TRBV4-3 with TRBJ1-3; unclear D gene. V was trimmed by 0 bases and J by 0 bases, leaving 9 bases between them. This CDR3 is 16 amino acids long. Germline V gene data show CDR1 as LGHNA and CDR2 as YSLEER. The CDR3 region has the DNA TGCGCCAGCAGCCAAGATGTTTACCCCTCTGGAAACACCATATATTTT. Protein sequence: CASSQDVYPSGNTIYF.

The chain combines TRBV6-5 with TRBJ1-1; D might be TRBD1 (5 bases). Deletions cut 0 bases from V and 3 bases from J, with 14 bases between. Germline-derived CDR1 and CDR2 are MNHEY and SVGAGI. The CDR3 extends over 16 amino acids. The CDR3 DNA reads TGTGCCAGCAGTTACTCTATTTGGGGGGGGGACACTGAAGCTTTCTTT. It is translated as CASSYSIWGGDTEAFF.

V is TRBV28 and J is TRBJ1-5; TRBD1 is a possible D gene (6 bases). The CDR3 spans 13 residues. Deletions cut 4 bases from V and 5 bases from J, with 9 bases between. CDR1 and CDR2 from the germline V gene are MDHEN and SYDVKM. CDR3 amino acids: CASSSQGHQPQHF. CDR3 DNA sequence: TGTGCCAGCAGTTCACAGGGTCATCAGCCCCAGCATTTT.

The chain links TRBV6-2 or TRBV6-3 to TRBJ2-7, with unresolved D. The CDR3 contains 14 residues. The ends were cut back, 2 bases at V and 5 bases at J, with 13 bases in the middle. The germline CDR1 and CDR2 sequences are MNHEY and SVGEGT. The CDR3 DNA reads TGTGCCAGCAGTTACACACTCCTGGACGACGAGCAGTACTTC. Translation: CASSYTLLDDEQYF.

V usage is TRBV29-1 and J usage is TRBJ1-2; the match to TRBD1 covers 7 bases. The CDR3 has 15 residues. The germline V gene has CDR1 SQVTM and CDR2 ANQGSEA. V trimming: 3 bases; J trimming: 0 bases; junction bases outside the gene matches: 7. The CDR3 DNA is TGCAGCGTTGACCATACAGGGACAGCTAACTATGGCTACACCTTC. Translating it yields CSVDHTGTANYGYTF.

This clone appeared once. The V gene is TRBV6-5, the J gene TRBJ2-7, with 9 bases that match TRBD1. After removal of 5 bases from V and 4 bases from J, the junction contained 6 bases not matched to a gene. The CDR3 has 14 residues. Germline-derived CDR1 and CDR2 are MNHEY and SVGAGI. CDR3 residues: CASSPRDREYEQYF. CDR3 DNA sequence: TGTGCCAGCAGTCCCCGGGACAGGGAGTACGAGCAGTACTTC.

The gene calls are TRBV19 and TRBJ2-7, with 8 bases lining up with TRBD1. The CDR3 consists of 13 residues. Germline CDR1 LNHDA, CDR2 SQIVND (reference sequence). The junction had 6 bases not matched to a gene; V was cut back by 7 bases and J by 4 bases. The CDR3 region is CASNEQGDYEQYF. CDR3 in DNA: TGTGCCAGTAACGAACAGGGGGATTACGAGCAGTACTTC.

The chain employs TRBV20-1 and TRBJ1-2; D uncertain. The CDR3 spans 8 residues. V lost 6 bases, J lost 8 bases, and 4 bases lay in between. CDR1 is DFQATT and CDR2 is SNEGSKA in the germline V gene (reference sequence). The CDR3, as DNA: TGCAGTGCCCACGGCTACACCTTC. It codes for CSAHGYTF.

The V gene is TRBV7-9, the J gene TRBJ2-7; 9 bases align to TRBD1. V lost 1 base, J lost 4 bases, and 17 bases stayed unmatched. The CDR3 loop spans 19 amino acids. Germline CDR1 and CDR2: SEHNR and FQNEAQ (reference sequence). CDR3 sequence: CASSLVDLEGTGKTYEQYF. The CDR3 DNA reads as TGTGCCAGCAGCTTAGTAGACCTAGAAGGGACAGGGAAAACGTACGAGCAGTACTTC.

V gene TRBV3-1 (or the pseudogene TRBV3-2) combines with J gene TRBJ1-2; D is perhaps TRBD1 (5 bases). V was trimmed by 4 bases and J by 4 bases, leaving 25 bases between them. From germline, CDR1 is LGHDT and CDR2 YNNKEL (reference sequence). The CDR3 contains 18 residues. CDR3 protein: CASSPYLSTGTSVYGYTF. CDR3 sequence (DNA): TGTGCCAGCAGCCCGTACCTGTCAACCGGGACGTCGGTCTATGGCTACACCTTC.

The chain couples TRBV11-2 to TRBJ1-1, with D tentatively TRBD1 (5 bases). The CDR3 loop spans 13 amino acids. Trimming removed 1 base from V and 4 bases from J, with 7 bases in between. The germline gives CDR1 SGHAT, CDR2 FQNNGV. As DNA, the CDR3 is TGTGCCAGCAGCTTAGGCAGGGTCACTGAAGCTTTCTTT. It is translated as CASSLGRVTEAFF.

V and J are TRBV11-2 and TRBJ2-5; D unresolved. CDR1 and CDR2 (germline): SGHAT, FQNNGV. This CDR3 has 16 amino acids. V was shortened by 1 base and J by 2 bases, with 14 bases between the two germline ends. The CDR3 DNA reads as TGTGCCAGCAGCTTAGCACTGTATGGCAGGCAAGAGACCCAGTACTTC. Translated, it gives CASSLALYGRQETQYF.

This clone occurred once. The chain combines TRBV6-2 or TRBV6-3 with TRBJ2-1; 10 bases map to TRBD2. Germline V CDR1 and CDR2: MNHEY, SVGEGT. The ends lost 7 bases at V and 0 bases at J; junction bases unmatched: 6. The CDR3 has 16 amino acids. In DNA, the CDR3 is TGTGCCAGCACCCCGGGACTAGCGAGCTCCTACAATGAGCAGTTCTTC. Its translation is CASTPGLASSYNEQFF.

The chain couples TRBV19 to TRBJ2-7, with 7 bases that match TRBD2. This CDR3 spans 15 amino acids. CDR1 is LNHDA and CDR2 is SQIVND in the germline V gene (reference sequence). V lost 5 bases, J lost 6 bases, and 13 bases stayed unmatched. The CDR3 DNA follows: TGTGCCAGTAGTCCCCGGTTTAGGGGAGGGCTCGAGCAGTACTTC. The encoded protein is CASSPRFRGGLEQYF.

V and J are TRBV18 and TRBJ2-1; no definite D call. In germline, CDR1 is KGHSH, CDR2 LQKENI. The CDR3 runs to 14 residues. Trimming pared 2 bases from V and 6 bases from J, leaving 11 bases between. This CDR3 reads CASSPGIAGNEQFF. The CDR3 nucleotides read TGTGCCAGCTCACCAGGGATCGCCGGCAATGAGCAGTTCTTC.

The chain links TRBV27 to TRBJ2-3, with unresolved D. There are 15 residues in the CDR3. Germline loops: CDR1 MNHEY, CDR2 SMNVEV (reference sequence). Trimming removed 5 bases at V and 6 bases at J, with 18 bases between. CDR3 amino acids: CASSPLAVPTDTQYF. The CDR3 DNA reads as TGTGCCAGCAGTCCTCTCGCGGTACCCACGGATACGCAGTATTTT.

V is TRBV10-3 and J is TRBJ1-4; D perhaps matches TRBD1 (6 bases). Germline assignment: CDR1 ENHRY and CDR2 SYGVKD. The CDR3 totals 14 residues. V gave up 8 bases and J gave up 7 bases, with 17 bases separating them. CDR3: CAIGGYPGSEKLFF. Written as DNA, the CDR3 is TGTGCCATCGGGGGCTACCCAGGGTCTGAAAAACTGTTTTTT.